Described below is a single TCR beta chain sequence and its context. Its antigen remains unknown. These data come from a study of cytomegalovirus exposure and HLA in healthy donors. PCR was performed using 60 Vbeta and 13 Jbeta primers. Clones were read by immunoSEQ multiplex PCR, and TCRdb kept only the in-frame ones, dropping some. The sample holds about 120,000 clones; about four fifths are singletons and the top ten take 3% to 5%. General study findings and limits: Highest at DRB1 and lowest at HLA-C, TCR association rates differed among HLA loci in a later analysis.

This sequence originates from a woman between 25 and 40 years old in good health and CMV-seronegative. Sequencing used PBMCs.

CDR3 DNA sequence: TGCGCCAGCAGCCAAGATCACACTACCCCTGGCAATGAGCAGTTCTTC. This codes for CASSQDHTTPGNEQFF. The chain couples TRBV4-3 to TRBJ2-1; D is unresolved. V was shortened by 0 bases and J by 6 bases, with 15 bases between the two germline ends. Germline values: CDR1 LGHNA, CDR2 YSLEER. The CDR3 runs 16 residues.